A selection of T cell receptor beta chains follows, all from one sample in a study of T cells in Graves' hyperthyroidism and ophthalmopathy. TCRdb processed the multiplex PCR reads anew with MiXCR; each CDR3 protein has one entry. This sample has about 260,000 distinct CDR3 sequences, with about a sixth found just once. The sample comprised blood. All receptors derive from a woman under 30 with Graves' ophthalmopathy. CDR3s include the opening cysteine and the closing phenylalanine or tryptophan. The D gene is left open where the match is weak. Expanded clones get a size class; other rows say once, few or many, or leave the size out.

CDR3 protein: CAWSTTPGLAGGTDTQYF
CDR3 DNA: TGTGCCTGGAGTACCACCCCGGGACTAGCGGGAGGCACAGATACGCAGTATTTT
J gene: TRBJ2-3
clone size: many
D gene: TRBD2
V gene: TRBV30

CDR3 protein: CASSPRNTGELFF
CDR3 DNA: TGTGCCAGCAGTCCACGGAACACCGGGGAGCTGTTTTTT
J gene: TRBJ2-2
clone size: many
D gene: .
V gene: TRBV27

CDR3 protein: CATEPHPKNQKLAGAINEQFF
CDR3 DNA: TGTGCCACCGAACCTCACCCCAAAAACCAGAAACTAGCGGGGGCCATCAATGAGCAGTTCTTC
J gene: TRBJ2-1
clone size: many
D gene: TRBD2
V gene: TRBV10-3

CDR3 protein: CASSLPGQGPNTEAFF
CDR3 DNA: TGTGCCAGCAGCTTACCGGGACAGGGCCCCAACACTGAAGCTTTCTTT
J gene: TRBJ1-1
clone size: many
D gene: TRBD1
V gene: TRBV6-2/TRBV6-3

CDR3 protein: CASRPGLAGGFNEQFF
CDR3 DNA: TGTGCCAGCAGGCCGGGACTAGCGGGGGGTTTCAATGAGCAGTTCTTC
J gene: TRBJ2-1
clone size: once
D gene: TRBD2
V gene: TRBV12-3/TRBV12-4

CDR3 protein: CATIGRTGNTEAFF
CDR3 DNA: TGTGCCACAATAGGGCGGACGGGAAACACTGAAGCTTTCTTT
J gene: TRBJ1-1
clone size: many
D gene: .
V gene: TRBV6-1

CDR3 protein: CASSRDRAAGAGTQYF
CDR3 DNA: TGTGCCAGCAGTCGGGACAGGGCCGCGGGAGCAGGGACCCAGTACTTC
J gene: TRBJ2-5
clone size: many
D gene: TRBD1
V gene: TRBV27

CDR3 protein: CSAAGTDNYGYTF
CDR3 DNA: TGCAGTGCTGCCGGGACAGATAACTATGGCTACACCTTC
J gene: TRBJ1-2
clone size: many
D gene: TRBD1
V gene: TRBV20-1

CDR3 protein: CASSPGPTGYTF
CDR3 DNA: TGCGCCAGCAGCCCCGGGCCTACCGGCTACACCTTC
J gene: TRBJ1-2
clone size: .
D gene: .
V gene: TRBV5-1

CDR3 protein: CASSWPGETQYF
CDR3 DNA: TGTGCCAGCAGTTGGCCCGGAGAGACCCAGTACTTC
J gene: TRBJ2-5
clone size: many
D gene: .
V gene: TRBV6-2/TRBV6-3

CDR3 protein: CASESWETAKTIQYF
CDR3 DNA: TGTGCCAGTGAGTCATGGGAGACAGCCAAAACCATTCAGTACTTC
J gene: TRBJ2-4
clone size: .
D gene: .
V gene: TRBV19

CDR3 protein: CSARVNTEAFF
CDR3 DNA: TGCAGTGCTAGAGTAAACACTGAAGCTTTCTTT
J gene: TRBJ1-1
clone size: many
D gene: .
V gene: TRBV20-1

CDR3 protein: CASSLIWDSNEQFF
CDR3 DNA: TGCGCCAGCAGCTTGATTTGGGACAGTAATGAGCAGTTCTTC
J gene: TRBJ2-1
clone size: many
D gene: TRBD1
V gene: TRBV5-1

CDR3 protein: CASTVGARGANYGYTF
CDR3 DNA: TGCGCCAGCACAGTGGGTGCGAGAGGAGCTAACTATGGCTACACCTTC
J gene: TRBJ1-2
clone size: many
D gene: .
V gene: TRBV5-1

CDR3 protein: CASSFRERNQPQHF
CDR3 DNA: TGTGCCAGCAGTTTCCGGGAACGAAATCAGCCCCAGCATTTT
J gene: TRBJ1-5
clone size: many
D gene: .
V gene: TRBV12-3/TRBV12-4

CDR3 protein: CASSFIRLRNTDTQYF
CDR3 DNA: TGTGCCAGCAGTTTCATTCGACTGAGGAACACAGATACGCAGTATTTT
J gene: TRBJ2-3
clone size: many
D gene: .
V gene: TRBV28